The TCR beta chain described here comes from a study of blood T cell repertoires in COVID-19 (dated by TCRdb to 2018 to 2021). Background on the whole study: Collaborator samples came from the United States, Italy and Spain and covered acute and convalescent phases of COVID-19. The samples were drawn from the first 160 participants of the ongoing ImmuneRACE study and from 1,254 subjects provided by 6 global collaborators. The material from the prospective study consisted of cDNA or gDNA derived from T cells, B-cell-depleted T cells, or PBMCs. Where HLA class I and class II types were available, the types were taken from metadata supplied by the sample provider, not from assay-based typing. The repertoires were made available in a free public database intended to serve as a resource for research on the immune response to SARS-CoV-2. Subjects who had been exposed to COVID-19, were actively infected with it, or had recovered from it provided the deeply sampled blood TCRbeta repertoires that made up the dataset. The sample metadata nearly always contained a de-identified subject ID, COVID-19 status, age in years and sex. On the study overall, not on this receptor specifically: The amount of clinical and demographic metadata varied by source and participant and was provided uncurated.

Comment on this clone: Its antigen is currently not known. Base quality data are lacking; no much larger clone is found one base away.

Each collaborating institution followed its own protocols to collect whole blood in K2EDTA tubes. Collaborator samples were shipped for TCRbeta analysis as frozen whole blood, isolated PBMCs, or DNA extracted from either sample type. TCRbeta CDR3 regions were amplified from genomic DNA using the immunoSEQ Assay, a bias-controlled multiplex PCR. As for how the authors treated the data: The number of nucleated cells in each sample was estimated by amplification of reference gene primers within the assay. To quantify the absolute abundance of each unique TCRbeta CDR3 rearrangement, sequence reads were collapsed and filtered. For each sample, productive Simpson clonality was calculated as the square root of Simpson's diversity index over productive rearrangements. TCRdb stores this immuneACCESS table with in-frame sequences only. Part of the clones is absent; in the studies checked, under half of the shortfall reflects unresolved V genes, and no reason is known for the rest. V and J calls and clone size are those listed in that table; D and trimming were worked out from the DNA. The sample table contains around 98,000 clones; only one count was recorded for around 75% of them. The top ten hold less than 25% of the sample.

CDR1 and CDR2 were assigned from the germline V gene (reference sequence) as MNHEY and SMNVEV. V is trimmed back by 4 bases and J by 7 bases, and the junction contains 9 bases that no gene match accounts for. There are 15 amino acids in the CDR3, from cysteine to phenylalanine inclusive. Here the CDR3 DNA is all that survives: 45 bases in frame from base 1. Recombination connected TRBV27 to TRBJ1-4; 7 of the junction bases match TRBD1. Sequencing was carried out using peripheral blood. The clonotype was recovered from a man in his sixties or seventies with acute or convalescent COVID-19. The CDR3 region reads CASSSQGGKGEKLFF. The nucleotide sequence is TGTGCCAGCAGTTCTCAGGGGGGTAAGGGTGAAAAACTGTTTTTT.